This TCR beta chain derives from a study of T cells in Graves' hyperthyroidism and ophthalmopathy. The CDR3 totals 16 residues. Trimming left V 0 bases short and J 2 bases short, with 17 bases between. CDR1 DFQATT and CDR2 SNEGSKA come from the germline V gene (reference sequence). The TCR beta CDR3 regions underwent amplification using RNA transcripts as the source. RT-PCR in the first round (using the HTBI primer set) targeted the TCR CDR3. TCRdb itself ran the multiplex PCR reads through MiXCR, one entry per CDR3 protein. The sample includes about 840,000 distinct CDR3 sequences, over 35% of them seen just once.

The chain joins TRBV20-1 to TRBJ2-7, with D perhaps being TRBD1 or TRBD2 (5 bases each). This clonotype originated in a man between 18 and 29 years old with Graves' hyperthyroidism. Sequencing input: blood. CDR3 nucleotides: TGCAGTGCTAGAGATATTGGCTCCCGGGGCACCTACGAGCAGTACTTC. It specifies CSARDIGSRGTYEQYF.